The 2 T cell receptor beta chains in this list originate from one sample, sequenced in a study of cytomegalovirus exposure and HLA in healthy donors. PCR was performed using 60 Vbeta and 13 Jbeta primers. Using immunoSEQ multiplex PCR, the repertoire was profiled, and TCRdb retains in-frame clones only, with some absent. The sample lists roughly 230,000 clones; 78% were seen once. Sequencing was performed on PBMCs. The receptors stem from a boy between 10 and 17 years old in good health and CMV-seronegative.

The rearrangement joins TRBV4-1 to TRBJ1-1; no firm D call. Germline V gives CDR1 MGHRA, CDR2 YSYEKL. The CDR3 length is 14 residues. Trimming removed 2 bases at V and 1 base at J, with 8 bases between. Here the CDR3 reads CASSQTLRNTEAFF. Here the CDR3 DNA reads TGCGCCAGCAGCCAAACTTTAAGGAACACTGAAGCTTTCTTT.

This clone was found a few times. This chain joins TRBV15 and TRBJ2-1; 8 nucleotides line up with TRBD1. The J segment lost 4 bases and the V segment lost 2 bases, leaving 4 bases of the junction unmatched. The CDR3 loop spans 15 amino acids. Per germline, CDR1 LNHNV and CDR2 YYDKDF (reference sequence). In nucleotides, the CDR3 is TGTGCCACCAGCAGAAGACAGGGGCTTTACAATGAGCAGTTCTTC. Translation gives CATSRRQGLYNEQFF.